One sample yielded the 28 T cell receptor beta chains listed below, sequenced in a study of T cell clones after liver transplantation. Method: immunoSEQ multiplex PCR; TCRdb's copy keeps in-frame clones and lacks some. The sample has tens of thousands of clones, 86% seen once; the top ten hold under 15%. The specimen comprised CD8+ T cells from blood, sampled 12 months after liver transplant. The origin of the receptors is a human patient who received a liver transplant. These T cells may partly come from the graft donor.

This clone came up a few times. This chain uses TRBV19 with TRBJ1-5, with D possibly matching TRBD1 (5 bases). The CDR3 loop spans 13 amino acids. The ends were cut back, 5 bases at V and 4 bases at J, with 9 bases in the middle. The germline CDR1 and CDR2 sequences are LNHDA and SQIVND (reference sequence). In nucleotides, the CDR3 is TGTGCCAGTAGTTATGGGACGAATCAGCCCCAGCATTTT. Its protein is CASSYGTNQPQHF.

The rearrangement joins TRBV28 to TRBJ2-1; D gene uncertain. Per germline, CDR1 MDHEN and CDR2 SYDVKM. The CDR3 sequence is 12 residues long. V was pared by 2 bases and J by 10 bases, with 9 bases between. Here the CDR3 DNA reads TGTGCCAGCAGTTTAGAAGGCTGGGAGCAGTTCTTC. It codes for CASSLEGWEQFF.

The V and J genes are TRBV7-9 and TRBJ2-1, with D possibly being TRBD2 (5 bases). CDR1 is SEHNR, CDR2 FQNEAQ, per germline (reference sequence). With 10 bases removed from V and 5 bases from J, the gap between germline ends came to 24 bases. CDR3 size: 16 residues. CDR3 sequence: CANGIIGIKDDNEQFF. The DNA of the CDR3 is TGTGCCAACGGGATAATCGGGATTAAGGACGACAATGAGCAGTTCTTC.

The genes are TRBV9 and TRBJ2-7; no reliable D call. The germline V and J ends were trimmed by 0 bases and 0 bases, with 10 bases remaining between them. Germline V gene sequence: CDR1 SGDLS, CDR2 YYNGEE. This CDR3 is built from 15 residues. The CDR3 sequence: CASSVGTVSSYEQYF. In nucleotides, the CDR3 is TGTGCCAGCAGCGTAGGAACGGTCAGCTCCTACGAGCAGTACTTC.

V gene TRBV28 combines with J gene TRBJ1-3; the D gene is possibly TRBD1 (5 bases). Trimming stripped 2 bases from V and 8 bases from J, with 16 bases between. The CDR3 totals 15 residues. Germline V gene data show CDR1 as MDHEN and CDR2 as SYDVKM. CDR3 region: CASSLRGLYWDTIYF. The CDR3 DNA reads TGTGCCAGCAGTTTAAGGGGCTTATACTGGGACACCATATATTTT.

The gene calls are TRBV27 and TRBJ2-1; TRBD1 is a possible D gene (5 bases). The CDR3 sequence is 13 residues long. Germline assignment: CDR1 MNHEY and CDR2 SMNVEV (reference sequence). The V gene lost 3 bases and the J gene lost 4 bases, with 7 bases spanning the gap. The DNA of the CDR3 is TGTGCCAGCAGTTTTGCAGGGTACAATGAGCAGTTCTTC. This translates into CASSFAGYNEQFF.

The V and J genes are TRBV28 and TRBJ2-7; 9 nucleotides match TRBD1. Unmatched junction bases numbered 4, after V lost 4 bases and J lost 0 bases. Germline V gives CDR1 MDHEN, CDR2 SYDVKM. This CDR3 region has 15 residues. The CDR3 DNA reads as TGTGCCAGCAGTTGGGGACAGGGAGCCTCCTACGAGCAGTACTTC. Amino acid sequence: CASSWGQGASYEQYF.

V gene TRBV25-1 combines with J gene TRBJ1-1; tentative D call: TRBD1 (6 bases). The CDR3 is made up of 13 amino acids. Trimming removed 3 bases from V and 4 bases from J, with 9 bases in between. Germline V gene sequence: CDR1 MGHDK, CDR2 SYGVNS. CDR3 bases: TGTGCCAGCAGTGAGAGGGGGGTCACTGAAGCTTTCTTT. Translating it yields CASSERGVTEAFF.

The gene calls are TRBV5-3 and TRBJ2-7, with a possible D match to TRBD1 (7 bases). TRBV5-3 is designated an ORF whose function remains uncertain. With 1 base removed from V and 4 bases from J, the gap between germline ends came to 12 bases. This CDR3 comprises 14 residues. CDR3 sequence: CARSLSSGGYEQYF. CDR3 sequence (DNA): TGTGCCAGAAGCTTGTCGTCAGGGGGGTACGAGCAGTACTTC.

The chain joins TRBV7-3 to TRBJ1-1, with TRBD1 identical over 9 bases. CDR1 is SGHTA and CDR2 is FQGTGA in the germline V gene. This CDR3 comprises 15 residues. With 4 bases clipped from V and 0 bases from J, the junction kept 3 bases outside the gene matches. The CDR3 protein is CASSSGTGLNTEAFF. In DNA, the CDR3 is TGTGCCAGCAGCTCCGGGACAGGGTTGAACACTGAAGCTTTCTTT.

This chain uses TRBV5-3 with TRBJ2-7; TRBD1 might be the D (5 bases). TRBV5-3 is an ORF, with its function uncertain. Trimming took off 4 bases at V and 0 bases at J, with 11 bases between the two ends. The length of the CDR3 is 14 residues. The CDR3 loop is CARSGAGCSYEQYF. The CDR3 nucleotides read TGTGCCAGAAGCGGCGCAGGGTGCTCCTACGAGCAGTACTTC.

V is TRBV27 and J is TRBJ2-1; 10 nucleotides match TRBD2. CDR3 length equals 15 residues. CDR1 MNHEY and CDR2 SMNVEV come from the germline V gene (reference sequence). The ends lost 2 bases at V and 4 bases at J; junction bases unmatched: 2. The DNA of the CDR3 is TGTGCCAGCAGTTTACCAGCGGGAGGGTACAATGAGCAGTTCTTC. Residues: CASSLPAGGYNEQFF.

The genes are TRBV18 and TRBJ1-1; tentatively, D is TRBD1 (5 bases). The germline CDR1 and CDR2 sequences are KGHSH and LQKENI. The CDR3 contains 19 residues. Deletions cut 0 bases from V and 4 bases from J, with 24 bases between. The CDR3 spells CASSPPRGKAPPRATEAFF. The DNA of the CDR3 is TGTGCCAGCTCACCACCGAGGGGAAAGGCCCCCCCACGTGCCACTGAAGCTTTCTTT. The variable domain in full, with the rest retrieved from reference TRBV18 and TRBJ1-1, is NAGVMQNPRHLVRRRGQEARLRCSPMKGHSHVYWYRQLPEEGLKFMVYLQKENIIDESGMPKERFSAEFPKEGPSILRIQQVVRGDSAAYFCASSPPRGKAPPRATEAFFGQGTRLTVV.

The chain combines TRBV13 with TRBJ1-2; TRBD1 is a possible D gene (5 bases). Germline V CDR1 and CDR2: PRHDT, FYEKMQ (reference sequence). The CDR3 sequence is 15 residues long. Trimming removed 5 bases at V and 3 bases at J, with 16 bases between. The CDR3 sequence is CASSPSQGEDYGYTF. CDR3 DNA sequence: TGTGCCAGCAGCCCTAGCCAAGGGGAGGACTATGGCTACACCTTC.

This sequence joins TRBV29-1 and TRBJ1-1; D is unclear. The germline V and J ends were trimmed by 4 bases and 7 bases, with 13 bases remaining between them. This CDR3 is 12 amino acids long. Germline CDR1 reads SQVTM; CDR2 reads ANQGSEA. The CDR3 spells CSVAGGVVEAFF. As DNA, the CDR3 is TGCAGCGTTGCCGGCGGGGTGGTTGAAGCTTTCTTT. Drawing the rest from reference TRBV29-1 and TRBJ1-1, the complete variable domain is SAVISQKPSRDICQRGTSLTIQCQVDSQVTMMFWYRQQPGQSLTLIATANQGSEATYESGFVIDKFPISRPNLTFSTLTVSNMSPEDSSIYLCSVAGGVVEAFFGQGTRLTVV.

This sequence joins TRBV14 and TRBJ2-7, with 9 bases fitting TRBD1. This CDR3 has 14 residues. Unmatched junction bases numbered 4, after V lost 3 bases and J lost 4 bases. Germline V gene lookup returns CDR1 SGHDN and CDR2 FVKESK. CDR3: CASSHGDREYEQYF. The CDR3 bases are TGTGCCAGCAGCCATGGGGACAGGGAGTACGAGCAGTACTTC.

The chain uses TRBV28 and TRBJ1-1; 11 nucleotides align to TRBD1. Germline values: CDR1 MDHEN, CDR2 SYDVKM. V gave up 3 bases and J gave up 4 bases; unmatched junction bases: 7. The CDR3 is made up of 16 amino acids. CDR3 DNA sequence: TGTGCCAGCAGTTTTCGCGGGACAGGGGGAGGCACTGAAGCTTTCTTT. Protein sequence: CASSFRGTGGGTEAFF.

This rearrangement joins TRBV9 to TRBJ2-2; 13 bases fit TRBD2. The CDR3 sequence is 16 residues long. The trim removed 3 bases at V and 7 bases at J, leaving 6 bases unmatched. Per germline, CDR1 SGDLS and CDR2 YYNGEE. The CDR3 nucleotides are TGTGCCAGCAGCGGGGGACTAGCGGGGTTTATCGGGGAGCTGTTTTTT. This codes for CASSGGLAGFIGELFF.

The V gene is TRBV28, the J gene TRBJ1-5; no definite D call. The V end was cut by 5 bases, the J end by 3 bases, with 11 bases between. The CDR3 runs 14 residues. Per germline, CDR1 MDHEN and CDR2 SYDVKM. CDR3 coding DNA: TGTGCCAGCAGTCTGGAGGTTACCAATCAGCCCCAGCATTTT. This sequence encodes CASSLEVTNQPQHF.

The chain employs TRBV27 and TRBJ2-1; 8 bases are a match to TRBD1. The CDR3 sequence is 13 residues long. The V and J ends lost 4 bases and 6 bases, in that order; junction bases with no gene match: 2. Germline CDR1 reads MNHEY; CDR2 reads SMNVEV (reference sequence). The CDR3 region has the DNA TGTGCCAGCAGTTCCACAGGGGGCAATGAGCAGTTCTTC. This sequence encodes CASSSTGGNEQFF.

The rearrangement uses TRBV28 and TRBJ2-7, with D unclear. The germline V gene has CDR1 MDHEN and CDR2 SYDVKM. V was clipped by 4 bases and J by 4 bases, with 5 bases between them. The length of the CDR3 is 11 residues. Here the CDR3 DNA reads TGTGCCAGCAGTTCCCGTTACGAGCAGTACTTC. This encodes CASSSRYEQYF.

V usage is TRBV10-3 and J usage is TRBJ2-7; 13 bases are shared with TRBD2. Germline V gives CDR1 ENHRY, CDR2 SYGVKD. The CDR3 has 16 amino acids. V shed 0 bases, J shed 4 bases, and the junction held 3 bases outside the gene matches. The CDR3 DNA follows: TGTGCCATCAGTGAGTCGAGGACTAGCGGGAGTTACGAGCAGTACTTC. This sequence encodes CAISESRTSGSYEQYF.

CDR3 sequence (DNA): TGTGCCAGCAGCGAGGACCGCCTGAATAGCACTGAAGCTTTCTTT. It codes for CASSEDRLNSTEAFF. V and J are TRBV5-6 and TRBJ1-1, with D unclear. The CDR3 is made up of 15 amino acids. The germline V and J ends were trimmed by 4 bases and 4 bases, with 17 bases remaining between them. The germline V gene encodes CDR1 SGHDT and CDR2 YYEEEE. Drawing the rest from reference TRBV5-6 and TRBJ1-1, the complete variable domain is DAGVTQSPTHLIKTRGQQVTLRCSPKSGHDTVSWYQQALGQGPQFIFQYYEEEERQRGNFPDRFSGHQFPNYSSELNVNALLLGDSALYLCASSEDRLNSTEAFFGQGTRLTVV.

The genes are TRBV5-4 and TRBJ2-7; TRBD2 agrees at 13 bases. The CDR3 totals 15 residues. Germline V lookup: CDR1 SGHNT, CDR2 YYREEE (reference sequence). V lost 2 bases, J lost 7 bases, and 6 bases stayed unmatched. CDR3 sequence: CASSLLAGGPGEQYF. The CDR3 nucleotides read TGTGCCAGCAGCTTACTAGCGGGAGGGCCGGGGGAGCAGTACTTC. Full variable domain (rest looked up from reference TRBV5-4 and TRBJ2-7): ETGVTQSPTHLIKTRGQQVTLRCSSQSGHNTVSWYQQALGQGPQFIFQYYREEENGRGNFPPRFSGLQFPNYSSELNVNALELDDSALYLCASSLLAGGPGEQYFGPGTRLTVT.

The genes are TRBV10-1 and TRBJ1-1; D unclear. The CDR3 has 14 amino acids. Trimming took off 2 bases at V and 1 base at J, with 8 bases between the two ends. Germline assignment: CDR1 WNHNN and CDR2 SYGVQD (reference sequence). The CDR3 DNA reads TGCGCCAGCAGTGAGAGTTATAGGAACACTGAAGCTTTCTTT. The encoded protein is CASSESYRNTEAFF.

The chain uses TRBV4-1 and TRBJ2-7; D is uncertain. Germline V gives CDR1 MGHRA, CDR2 YSYEKL. The ends were cut back, 2 bases at V and 0 bases at J, with 11 bases in the middle. This CDR3 is built from 15 residues. The CDR3 sequence: CASSQSSALSYEQYF. The CDR3 DNA reads as TGCGCCAGCAGCCAAAGCTCGGCCCTCTCCTACGAGCAGTACTTC.

The rearrangement joins TRBV10-2 to TRBJ1-1, with D maybe TRBD1 (5 bases). The V and J ends lost 6 bases and 3 bases respectively, with 14 bases between them. Germline V lookup: CDR1 WSHSY, CDR2 SAAADI. The CDR3 is 14 amino acids. In DNA, the CDR3 is TGCGCCAGCAGAAGACGGGGGGACCACACTGAAGCTTTCTTT. The encoded protein is CASRRRGDHTEAFF.

V and J are TRBV4-3 and TRBJ2-3; D is ambiguous. The germline CDR1 and CDR2 sequences are LGHNA and YSLEER. The CDR3 covers 18 residues. Trimming shortened V by 2 bases and J by 0 bases, and 18 bases separated the two germline ends. CDR3 bases: TGCGCCAGCAGCCAATATGGGGTCGGCAGAGCAAGCACAGATACGCAGTATTTT. Translating gives CASSQYGVGRASTDTQYF.